This T cell receptor beta chain was obtained from a study of graft-versus-host responses after intestinal transplantation. Across the whole study: Transplantation in recipients was multivisceral, liver-intestinal, or isolated intestinal. Among the recipients, all got anti-thymocyte globulin induction and then tacrolimus and steroids for about three years.

The CDR3 is 14 residues long. Germline assignment: CDR1 MDHEN and CDR2 SYDVKM. V was trimmed by 2 bases and J by 5 bases, leaving 12 bases between them. Study outcomes and limitations: Some patients had graft-donor T cell macrochimerism, and their allografts showed high graft-versus-host to host-versus-graft clonal ratios. GvH clones appeared in recipient marrow, some first in ileum or blood.

On this clone itself: Its antigen remains unknown.

The repertoire was sequenced with immunoSEQ multiplex PCR; TCRdb's copy has only in-frame clones and lacks some. Seen here are over 9,500 clones, approximately 84% observed once, and the top ten hold over 8.5%. The TCR was taken from a human patient who received an intestinal transplant, so some T cells may come from the graft donor. The chain couples TRBV28 to TRBJ1-2; D remains unclear. The sample was PBMCs, taken roughly 300 days after intestinal transplant. CDR3 sequence: CASSLGWFFYGYTF. The CDR3 DNA reads as TGTGCCAGCAGTTTAGGATGGTTTTTTTATGGCTACACCTTC.